Presented here are 25 T cell receptor beta chains from one specimen sequenced in a study of CD8 T cells in ankylosing spondylitis. General observations from the study: Fewer than ten highly homologous variants made up a TCR beta motif that seemed to typify ankylosing spondylitis blood.

TCRdb passed the 5' RACE reads through MiXCR, listing each CDR3 protein once. The sample has about 450,000 distinct CDR3 sequences, roughly a quarter seen once. No antigen has been identified for these receptors. The specimen sequenced was blood, either unsorted or a sorted T cell fraction (not recorded which). These receptor sequences come from a male donor with ankylosing spondylitis.

V gene TRBV7-8 combines with J gene TRBJ1-1; 8 bases match TRBD1. J gave up 5 bases and V 1 base, and 6 bases lay outside the gene matches. There are 15 residues in the CDR3. CDR1 is SGHVS and CDR2 is FQNEAQ in the germline V gene. CDR3 sequence reads: CASSLVQGAWTEAFF. CDR3 DNA sequence: TGTGCCAGCAGCTTAGTGCAGGGGGCATGGACTGAAGCTTTCTTT.

This clonotype appeared a few times. The rearrangement joins TRBV5-1 to TRBJ2-3; tentatively, D is TRBD1 (5 bases). CDR1 and CDR2 (germline): SGHRS, YFSETQ. The CDR3 has 16 amino acids. The V end was cut by 0 bases, the J end by 3 bases, with 14 bases between. Here the CDR3 reads CASSLGQGLLTDTQYF. The CDR3 DNA sequence: TGCGCCAGCAGCTTGGGCCAGGGTTTATTGACAGATACGCAGTATTTT. Variable domain in full (rest from reference TRBV5-1 and TRBJ2-3): KAGVTQTPRYLIKTRGQQVTLSCSPISGHRSVSWYQQTPGQGLQFLFEYFSETQRNKGNFPGRFSGRQFSNSRSEMNVSTLELGDSALYLCASSLGQGLLTDTQYFGPGTRLTVL.

This rearrangement joins TRBV24-1 to TRBJ2-2; D gene unclear. CDR3 length: 13 residues. CDR1 and CDR2 (germline): KGHDR, SFDVKD. Trimming pared 5 bases from V and 3 bases from J, leaving 6 bases between. The CDR3 sequence: CATSAGYTGELFF. Written as DNA, the CDR3 is TGTGCCACCAGTGCAGGCTACACCGGGGAGCTGTTTTTT.

The V call is TRBV7-2, the J call TRBJ1-2; TRBD1 aligns across 8 bases. Germline CDR1 and CDR2: SGHTA and FQGNSA. J lost 8 bases, V lost 5 bases, and 16 bases had no gene match. The CDR3 loop spans 16 amino acids. CDR3 sequence (DNA): TGTGCCAGCAGCAAGGGGACAGGTCAAGTGCTTAGGGGCTACACCTTC. Protein sequence: CASSKGTGQVLRGYTF.

This clonotype showed up just a few times. This chain connects TRBV5-5 to TRBJ2-7; maybe TRBD1 (6 bases). The germline gives CDR1 SGHKS, CDR2 YYEKEE (reference sequence). The CDR3 runs to 13 residues. In DNA, the CDR3 is TGTGCCAGCAGTTTAAACACAGGGCCCGAACACAACGTC. Protein product: CASSLNTGPEHNV.

CDR3 region: CSAGPSSVLTDTQYF. In DNA, the CDR3 is TGCAGTGCTGGGCCCTCTAGCGTACTCACAGATACGCAGTATTTT. The chain couples TRBV20-1 to TRBJ2-3; possibly TRBD2 for D (6 bases). V lost 5 bases and J lost 2, with 17 bases in between. The CDR3 length is 15 residues. Germline CDR1 and CDR2: DFQATT and SNEGSKA (reference sequence).

The rearrangement uses TRBV20-1 and TRBJ1-2; 7 bases match TRBD1. The CDR3 sequence is 13 residues long. Germline CDR1 and CDR2: DFQATT and SNEGSKA (reference sequence). Losses at the gene ends were 3 bases for V and 7 bases for J; bases not matched to a gene: 8. CDR3: CSARTGYMGGYTF. The CDR3 DNA is TGCAGTGCTAGGACAGGGTATATGGGTGGCTACACCTTC.

This clonotype came up a few times. The CDR3 region has the DNA TGCGCCAGCCTAATGGGAGTGGACACCGGGGAGCTGTTTTTT. It specifies CASLMGVDTGELFF. The chain recombines TRBV5-1 with TRBJ2-2; weak D call: TRBD2 (5 bases). Germline CDR1 and CDR2: SGHRS and YFSETQ. This CDR3 has 14 residues. The V gene lost 7 bases and the J gene lost 3 bases, with 13 bases spanning the gap.

The gene calls are TRBV7-2 and TRBJ2-5; TRBD1 or TRBD2 may be the D gene (5 bases each). Trimming took off 1 base at V and 2 bases at J, with 11 bases between the two ends. The CDR3 is made up of 15 amino acids. Germline assignment: CDR1 SGHTA and CDR2 FQGNSA. This CDR3 reads CASSLGGTIQETQYF. CDR3 coding DNA: TGTGCCAGCAGCTTAGGAGGGACCATTCAAGAGACCCAGTACTTC.

The chain employs TRBV20-1 and TRBJ1-1; D is undetermined. V shed 1 base and J shed 7 bases, with 13 bases lying between them. The CDR3 runs 13 residues. From germline, CDR1 is DFQATT and CDR2 SNEGSKA (reference sequence). The CDR3 here is CSARASLGREAFF. The CDR3 DNA is TGCAGTGCTAGAGCCAGTCTCGGCCGTGAAGCTTTCTTT.

The chain combines TRBV6-1 with TRBJ1-2; unclear D gene. Trimming pared 4 bases from V and 4 bases from J, leaving 13 bases between. Germline-derived CDR1 and CDR2 are MNHNS and SASEGT. CDR3 length: 14 amino acids. Here the CDR3 DNA reads TGTGCCAGCAGTGTTGGGGTCGGATTCTATGGCTACACCTTC. Translating gives CASSVGVGFYGYTF.

V usage is TRBV7-9 and J usage is TRBJ2-2; D is possibly TRBD2 (5 bases). The CDR3 covers 14 residues. With 8 bases removed from V and 2 bases from J, the gap between germline ends came to 12 bases. Germline-derived CDR1 and CDR2 are SEHNR and FQNEAQ (reference sequence). CDR3 nucleotide sequence: TGTGCCAGCGAGCCTCGGGGAAACACCGGGGAGCTGTTTTTT. This codes for CASEPRGNTGELFF.

This clonotype was detected only a few times. The CDR3 is CSAKDRPSYNSPLHF. CDR3 sequence (DNA): TGCAGTGCAAAAGACAGGCCCTCCTATAATTCACCCCTCCACTTT. V gene TRBV20-1 combines with J gene TRBJ1-6, with D possibly being TRBD1 (6 bases). The V and J ends lost 6 bases and 0 bases respectively, with 12 bases between them. The CDR3 is made up of 15 amino acids. The germline V gene has CDR1 DFQATT and CDR2 SNEGSKA (reference sequence).

V and J are TRBV10-3 and TRBJ1-2, with D perhaps TRBD1 (5 bases). The CDR3 has 13 amino acids. CDR1 and CDR2 from the germline V gene are ENHRY and SYGVKD. V lost 6 bases and J 0 bases, leaving 8 bases between the germline ends. The CDR3 sequence: CAIRAGTNYGYTF. The CDR3 bases are TGTGCCATCAGGGCAGGGACTAACTATGGCTACACCTTC.

This clonotype was counted only a few times. V is TRBV7-2 and J is TRBJ1-4; D gene ambiguous. Germline V gives CDR1 SGHTA, CDR2 FQGNSA. V shed 3 bases and J shed 3 bases, with 5 bases lying between them. The CDR3 is made up of 13 amino acids. The CDR3 DNA reads as TGTGCCAGCAGCTTCGGGTCTAATGAAAAACTGTTTTTT. Its translation is CASSFGSNEKLFF. The full variable domain, rest sourced from reference TRBV7-2 and TRBJ1-4, is GAGVSQSPSNKVTEKGKDVELRCDPISGHTALYWYRQSLGQGLEFLIYFQGNSAPDKSGLPSDRFSAERTGGSVSTLTIQRTQQEDSAVYLCASSFGSNEKLFFGSGTQLSVL.

This clonotype was detected many times. The rearrangement links TRBV20-1 to TRBJ2-5; the D gene is possibly TRBD1 (6 bases). Germline CDR1 reads DFQATT; CDR2 reads SNEGSKA (reference sequence). Trimming cost V 6 bases and J 5 bases, with 13 bases left between them. The CDR3 covers 12 residues. CDR3 nucleotide sequence: TGCAGTGCCAGATGGGGGCGGGAGACCCAGTACTTC. This codes for CSARWGRETQYF.

In its sample, this clonotype was seen many times. The chain is built from TRBV19 and TRBJ2-1; a possible D gene is TRBD2 (6 bases). This CDR3 spans 13 amino acids. The germline V and J ends were trimmed by 10 bases and 0 bases, with 10 bases remaining between them. Germline V gene sequence: CDR1 LNHDA, CDR2 SQIVND (reference sequence). In DNA, the CDR3 is TGTGCCACCGCGGGGTTCTCCTACAATGAGCAGTTCTTC. It yields the protein CATAGFSYNEQFF.

The chain carries TRBV12-3 or TRBV12-4 and TRBJ1-2; D uncertain. CDR3 length: 15 amino acids. With 7 bases removed from V and 4 bases from J, the gap between germline ends came to 19 bases. The CDR3 loop reads CASTREGALGYGYTF. Here the CDR3 DNA reads TGTGCCAGCACTAGGGAGGGAGCCCTTGGCTATGGCTACACCTTC.

This clonotype was seen a few times. The CDR3 does not end in the conserved phenylalanine or tryptophan, so this is likely a read error. The DNA is left out, because the CDR3 cannot be placed on it with certainty; the CDR3 is given as TCRdb lists it. The rearrangement links TRBV5-5 to TRBJ2-1; TRBD2, the table's D call, lacks a check against the DNA. The CDR3 region is 12 residues in length, termini included. From germline, CDR1 is SGHKS and CDR2 YYEKEE (reference sequence). The CDR3 sequence is CASSWGAGGPLI.

The genes are TRBV18 and TRBJ1-2; maybe TRBD1 (5 bases). V shed 3 bases and J shed 3 bases, with 14 bases lying between them. Germline loops: CDR1 KGHSH, CDR2 LQKENI. CDR3 length equals 15 residues. DNA for the CDR3: TGTGCCAGCTCACCTACCTCCGGGACGGACTATGGCTACACCTTC. The encoded protein is CASSPTSGTDYGYTF.

This clonotype turned up a few times. V is TRBV7-8 and J is TRBJ1-2; D gene unclear. Germline V gene data show CDR1 as SGHVS and CDR2 as FQNEAQ. Trimming cost V 5 bases and J 7 bases, with 23 bases left between them. The CDR3 extends over 16 amino acids. The CDR3 nucleotides are TGTGCCAGCAGCATAAGTATAGGGTCCACCGTCCGTGGCTACACCTTC. As protein: CASSISIGSTVRGYTF. The variable domain in full, completed from reference TRBV7-8 and TRBJ1-2, reads GAGVSQSPRYKVAKRGQDVALRCDPISGHVSLFWYQQALGQGPEFLTYFQNEAQLDKSGLPSDRFFAERPEGSVSTLKIQRTQQEDSAVYLCASSISIGSTVRGYTFGSGTRLTVV.

This clonotype was detected a few times. This chain joins TRBV25-1 and TRBJ1-3; D gene uncertain. There are 17 residues in the CDR3. The V end lost 5 bases, the J end lost 1 base, and 18 bases lay between the germline ends. Germline loops: CDR1 MGHDK, CDR2 SYGVNS. This chain's CDR3 is CASSPTGYRSSGNTIYF. The CDR3 coding sequence is TGTGCCAGCAGTCCAACGGGGTACAGATCTTCTGGAAACACCATATATTTT.

This clonotype turned up a few times. The chain uses TRBV29-1 and TRBJ2-2; possible D gene TRBD2, 6 bases. Trimming pared 3 bases from V and 4 bases from J, leaving 9 bases between. Germline V gene sequence: CDR1 SQVTM, CDR2 ANQGSEA. The CDR3 contains 13 residues. The CDR3 DNA sequence: TGCAGCGTTGAGTGGAGGGTCACCGGGGAGCTGTTTTTT. It yields the protein CSVEWRVTGELFF.

The chain couples TRBV12-3 or TRBV12-4 to TRBJ2-7; perhaps TRBD2 as D (6 bases). CDR3 size: 14 residues. The V end was cut by 5 bases, the J end by 3 bases, with 14 bases between. CDR3 residues: CASSLGGRFYEQYF. The CDR3 DNA follows: TGTGCCAGCAGTCTGGGGGGACGCTTCTACGAGCAGTACTTC.

In its sample, this clonotype was seen many times. The J gene is TRBJ2-1, the V gene TRBV4-1; 7 bases map to TRBD1. Germline trimming cut 1 base from V and 7 bases from J; bases unmatched to any gene: 4. Germline values: CDR1 MGHRA, CDR2 YSYEKL. This CDR3 has 14 amino acids. CDR3: CASSQAPTGNEQFF. Here the CDR3 DNA reads TGCGCCAGCAGCCAAGCCCCGACAGGGAATGAGCAGTTCTTC.